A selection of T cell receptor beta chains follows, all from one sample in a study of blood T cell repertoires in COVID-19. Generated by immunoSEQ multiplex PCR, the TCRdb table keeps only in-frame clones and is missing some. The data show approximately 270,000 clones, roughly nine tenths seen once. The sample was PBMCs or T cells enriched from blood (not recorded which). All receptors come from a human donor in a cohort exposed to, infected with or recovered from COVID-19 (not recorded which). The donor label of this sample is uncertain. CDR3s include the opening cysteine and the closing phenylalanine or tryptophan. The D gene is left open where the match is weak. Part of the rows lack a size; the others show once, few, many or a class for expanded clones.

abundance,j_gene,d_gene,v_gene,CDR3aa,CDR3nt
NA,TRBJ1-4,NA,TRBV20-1,CSAPYNEKLFF,TGCAGTGCTCCGTATAATGAAAAACTGTTTTTT
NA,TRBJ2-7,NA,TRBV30,CAGGGVSGQYF,TGTGCCGGAGGAGGAGTATCGGGGCAGTACTTC
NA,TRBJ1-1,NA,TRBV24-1,CATSDSPGNTEAFF,TGTGCCACCAGTGATTCCCCGGGGAACACTGAAGCTTTCTTT
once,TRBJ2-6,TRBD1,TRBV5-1,CASSLDGTDSSGANVLTF,TGCGCCAGCAGCTTGGACGGGACAGATAGTTCTGGGGCCAACGTCCTGACTTTC
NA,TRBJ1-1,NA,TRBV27,CASSLFGGEGTEAFF,TGTGCCAGCAGTTTATTTGGGGGCGAGGGCACTGAAGCTTTCTTT
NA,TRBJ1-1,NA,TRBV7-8,CASSFYRGGKNPEAFF,TGTGCCAGCAGCTTCTACCGGGGGGGGAAGAACCCTGAAGCTTTCTTT
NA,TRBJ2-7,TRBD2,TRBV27,CASSPLTSGGPFYEQYF,TGTGCCAGCAGTCCCCTAACAAGCGGGGGACCGTTCTACGAGCAGTACTTC
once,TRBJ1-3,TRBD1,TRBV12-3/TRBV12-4,CASSPRQGHTIYF,TGTGCCAGCAGTCCAAGACAGGGACACACCATATATTTT
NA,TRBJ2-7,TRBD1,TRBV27,CASGWTGGSYEQYF,TGTGCCAGCGGATGGACAGGGGGCTCCTACGAGCAGTACTTC
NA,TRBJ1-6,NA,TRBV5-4,CASSPEQGSPPLHF,TGTGCCAGCAGCCCCGAACAGGGTAGTCCACCCCTCCACTTT
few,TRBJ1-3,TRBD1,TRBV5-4,CASSPQGVGNTIYF,TGTGCCAGCAGCCCACAGGGGGTAGGAAACACCATATATTTT
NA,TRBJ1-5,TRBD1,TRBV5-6,CASSYRGTSQPQHF,TGTGCCAGCAGCTACAGGGGAACGAGTCAGCCCCAGCATTTT
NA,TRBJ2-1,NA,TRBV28,CASSDPAGGHNEQFF,TGTGCCAGCAGCGACCCCGCGGGCGGGCACAATGAGCAGTTCTTC
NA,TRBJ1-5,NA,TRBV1,CTSSQAGGNQPQHF,TGCACCAGCAGCCAGGCAGGGGGCAATCAGCCCCAGCATTTT
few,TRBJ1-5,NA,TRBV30,CAWSLSTDQPQHF,TGTGCCTGGAGTCTCAGTACAGATCAGCCCCAGCATTTT
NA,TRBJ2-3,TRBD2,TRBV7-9,CASSLTSVSTDTQYF,TGTGCCAGCAGCTTGACTAGCGTAAGCACAGATACGCAGTATTTT
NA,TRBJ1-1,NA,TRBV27,CASSLMGDTEAFF,TGTGCCAGCAGTTTGATGGGAGACACTGAAGCTTTCTTT
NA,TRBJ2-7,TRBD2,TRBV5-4,CASSLVVRGATYEQYF,TGTGCCAGCAGCTTGGTAGTGCGGGGGGCGACCTACGAGCAGTACTTC
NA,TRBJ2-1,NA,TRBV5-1,CASSLYRDNEQFF,TGCGCCAGCAGCTTGTACAGGGACAATGAGCAGTTCTTC
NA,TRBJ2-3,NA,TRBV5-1,CASSLEISTDVTDTQYF,TGCGCCAGCAGCTTGGAAATCTCGACAGACGTCACAGATACGCAGTATTTT
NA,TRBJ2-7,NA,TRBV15,CATSRGAGESYEQYF,TGTGCCACCAGCAGAGGCGCAGGGGAATCCTACGAGCAGTACTTC
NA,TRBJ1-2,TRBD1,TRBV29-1,CSVARQGTVYGYTF,TGCAGCGTTGCCAGACAGGGGACCGTCTATGGCTACACCTTC
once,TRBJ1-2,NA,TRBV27,CASSWTRGDYGYTF,TGTGCCAGCAGTTGGACCAGGGGAGACTATGGCTACACCTTC
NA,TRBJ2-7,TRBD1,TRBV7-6,CATSRGYEQYF,TGTGCCACCAGCAGGGGGTACGAGCAGTACTTC
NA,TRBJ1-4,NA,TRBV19,CASSMRSTNEKLFF,TGTGCCAGTAGTATGAGGAGCACTAATGAAAAACTGTTTTTT
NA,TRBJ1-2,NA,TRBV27,CASSKQSNYGYTF,TGTGCCAGCAGCAAACAATCTAACTATGGCTACACCTTC
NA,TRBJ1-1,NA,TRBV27,CASSFEGVGTEAFF,TGTGCCAGCAGTTTTGAGGGGGTCGGGACTGAAGCTTTCTTT
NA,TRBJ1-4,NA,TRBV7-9,CASSLGRATNEKLFF,TGTGCCAGCAGCTTAGGGCGGGCAACTAATGAAAAACTGTTTTTT
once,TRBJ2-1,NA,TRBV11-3,CASSLGGGNNEQFF,TGTGCCAGCAGCTTAGGCGGGGGCAACAATGAGCAGTTCTTC
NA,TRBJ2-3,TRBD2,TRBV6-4,CASSATSGTDTQYF,TGTGCCAGCAGTGCTACTAGCGGCACAGATACGCAGTATTTT
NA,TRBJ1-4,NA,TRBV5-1,CASSLAGQGLLTNEKLFF,TGCGCCAGCAGCTTGGCCGGGCAGGGGTTATTAACTAATGAAAAACTGTTTTTT
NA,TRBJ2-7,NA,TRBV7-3,CASSPRLFTYEQYF,TGTGCCAGCAGCCCGCGCCTCTTTACCTACGAGCAGTACTTC
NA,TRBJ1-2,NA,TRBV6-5,CASTGRDYGYTF,TGTGCCAGCACGGGCAGGGACTATGGCTACACCTTC
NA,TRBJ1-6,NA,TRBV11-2,CASTRGGIDNSPLHF,TGTGCCAGCACCCGGGGGGGGATAGATAATTCACCCCTCCACTTT
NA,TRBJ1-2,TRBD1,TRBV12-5,CASGLSRGLGYTF,TGTGCTAGTGGTTTGAGCAGGGGGCTTGGCTACACCTTC
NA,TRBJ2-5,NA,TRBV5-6,CASSLARVRGTQYF,TGTGCCAGCAGCTTAGCCAGGGTGAGAGGGACCCAGTACTTC
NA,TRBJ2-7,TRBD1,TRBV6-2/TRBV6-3,CASSYAGQGVSYEQYF,TGTGCCAGCAGTTACGCAGGACAGGGAGTCTCCTACGAGCAGTACTTC
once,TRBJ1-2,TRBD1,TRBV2,CASSSDRAVGGYTF,TGTGCCAGCAGCTCGGACAGGGCCGTAGGAGGCTACACCTTC
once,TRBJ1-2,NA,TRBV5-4,CASSLGSGEYGYTF,TGTGCCAGCAGCTTGGGGTCAGGGGAGTATGGCTACACCTTC
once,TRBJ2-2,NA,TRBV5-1,CASSPSRKGGTGELFF,TGCGCCAGCAGCCCTTCGAGGAAAGGGGGCACCGGGGAGCTGTTTTTT
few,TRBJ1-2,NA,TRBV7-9,CASSTGNGQNYGYTF,TGTGCCAGCAGCACAGGGAATGGACAGAACTATGGCTACACCTTC
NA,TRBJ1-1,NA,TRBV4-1,CASSPRAGVDMNTEAFF,TGCGCCAGCAGCCCAAGGGCAGGGGTGGACATGAACACTGAAGCTTTCTTT
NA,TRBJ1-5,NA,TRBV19,CASRGQEYSNQPQHF,TGTGCCAGTAGGGGGCAGGAGTATAGCAATCAGCCCCAGCATTTT
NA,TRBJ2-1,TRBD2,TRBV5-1,CASSLLAGGSNNEQFF,TGCGCCAGCAGCTTACTAGCGGGGGGGAGTAACAATGAGCAGTTCTTC
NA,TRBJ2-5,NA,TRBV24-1,CATSDQLGLKETQYF,TGTGCCACCAGTGATCAGCTGGGCTTAAAAGAGACCCAGTACTTC